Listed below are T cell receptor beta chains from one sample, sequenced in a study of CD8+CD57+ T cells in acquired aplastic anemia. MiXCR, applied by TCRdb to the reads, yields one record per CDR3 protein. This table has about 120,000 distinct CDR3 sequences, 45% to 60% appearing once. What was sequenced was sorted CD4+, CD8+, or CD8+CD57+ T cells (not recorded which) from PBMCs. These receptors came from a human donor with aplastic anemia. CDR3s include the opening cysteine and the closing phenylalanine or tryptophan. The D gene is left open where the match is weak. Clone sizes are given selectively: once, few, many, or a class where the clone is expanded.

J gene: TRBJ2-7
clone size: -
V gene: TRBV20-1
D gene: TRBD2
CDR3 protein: CSARASGGKFEQYF
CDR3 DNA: TGCAGTGCTAGAGCTAGCGGGGGAAAGTTCGAGCAGTACTTC

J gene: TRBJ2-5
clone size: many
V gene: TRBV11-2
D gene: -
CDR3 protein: CASRLTSGGAETQYF
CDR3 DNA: TGTGCCAGCAGGCTCACGTCCGGGGGCGCAGAGACCCAGTACTTC

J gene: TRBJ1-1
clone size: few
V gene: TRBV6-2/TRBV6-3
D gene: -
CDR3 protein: CASSSTGTTEAFF
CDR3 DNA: TGTGCCAGCAGTTCTACAGGGACCACTGAAGCTTTCTTT

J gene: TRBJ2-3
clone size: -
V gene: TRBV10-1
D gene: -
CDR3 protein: CASSGAAGDTQYF
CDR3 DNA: TGCGCCAGCAGTGGGGCCGCGGGAGATACGCAGTATTTT

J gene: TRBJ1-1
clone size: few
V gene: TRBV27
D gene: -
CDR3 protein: CASSLTGFFKAFF
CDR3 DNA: TGTGCCAGCAGTTTAACAGGGTTTTTTAAGGCTTTCTTT

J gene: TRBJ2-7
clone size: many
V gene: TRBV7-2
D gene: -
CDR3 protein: CASSFTGTSYEQYF
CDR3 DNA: TGTGCCAGCAGCTTCACGGGGACGTCCTACGAGCAGTACTTC

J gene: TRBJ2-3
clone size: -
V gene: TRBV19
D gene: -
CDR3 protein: CASTPGSLGDTQYF
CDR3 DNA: TGTGCCAGTACCCCCGGATCATTGGGAGATACGCAGTATTTT

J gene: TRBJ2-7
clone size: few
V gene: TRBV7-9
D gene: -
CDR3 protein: CASSLWGAEQYF
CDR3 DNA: TGTGCCAGCAGCTTATGGGGGGCCGAGCAGTACTTC

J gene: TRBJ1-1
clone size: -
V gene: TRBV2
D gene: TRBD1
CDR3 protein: CASSELGTENTEAFF
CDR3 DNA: TGTGCCAGCAGTGAACTGGGGACAGAGAACACTGAAGCTTTCTTT

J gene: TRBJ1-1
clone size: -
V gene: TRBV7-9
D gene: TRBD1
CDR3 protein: CASSLRQGEAFF
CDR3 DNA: TGTGCCAGCAGCTTAAGACAGGGTGAAGCTTTCTTT

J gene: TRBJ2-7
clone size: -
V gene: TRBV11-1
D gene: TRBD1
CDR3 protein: CASSLSPGQGLTEQYF
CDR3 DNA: TGTGCCAGCAGCTTATCTCCGGGACAGGGCTTAACGGAGCAGTACTTC

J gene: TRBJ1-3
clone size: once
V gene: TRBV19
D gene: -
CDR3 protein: CASRRLAGNTIYF
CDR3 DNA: TGTGCCAGTAGAAGATTGGCTGGAAACACCATATATTTT

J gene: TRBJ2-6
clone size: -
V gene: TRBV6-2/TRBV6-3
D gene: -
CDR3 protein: CASSYRAGENSGANVLTF
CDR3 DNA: TGTGCCAGCAGTTACAGGGCAGGGGAGAACTCTGGGGCCAACGTCCTGACTTTC

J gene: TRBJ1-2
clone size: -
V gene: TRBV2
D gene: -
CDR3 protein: CASSEARGIYGYTF
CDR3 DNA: TGTGCCAGCAGTGAAGCGCGGGGAATCTATGGCTACACCTTC

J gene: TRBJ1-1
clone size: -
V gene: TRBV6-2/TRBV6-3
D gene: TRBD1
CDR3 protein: CASSYVKDRGRTEAFF
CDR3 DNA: TGTGCCAGCAGTTACGTTAAGGACAGGGGGCGTACTGAAGCTTTCTTT

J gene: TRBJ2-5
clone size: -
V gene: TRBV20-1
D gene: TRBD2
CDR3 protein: CSARGLAGGPETQYF
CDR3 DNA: TGCAGTGCTAGAGGCCTAGCGGGGGGGCCAGAGACCCAGTACTTC

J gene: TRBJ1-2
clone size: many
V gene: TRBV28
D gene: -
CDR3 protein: CASSPGLTGYTF
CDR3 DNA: TGTGCCAGCAGTCCGGGACTGACTGGCTACACCTTC

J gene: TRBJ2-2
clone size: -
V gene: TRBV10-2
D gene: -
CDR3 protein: CASRYTNTGELFF
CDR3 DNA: TGCGCCAGCAGATATACCAACACCGGGGAGCTGTTTTTT

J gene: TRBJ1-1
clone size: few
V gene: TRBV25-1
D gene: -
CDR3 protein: CASSASRRYAEAFF
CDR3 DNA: TGTGCCAGCAGTGCATCCCGACGATATGCTGAAGCTTTCTTT